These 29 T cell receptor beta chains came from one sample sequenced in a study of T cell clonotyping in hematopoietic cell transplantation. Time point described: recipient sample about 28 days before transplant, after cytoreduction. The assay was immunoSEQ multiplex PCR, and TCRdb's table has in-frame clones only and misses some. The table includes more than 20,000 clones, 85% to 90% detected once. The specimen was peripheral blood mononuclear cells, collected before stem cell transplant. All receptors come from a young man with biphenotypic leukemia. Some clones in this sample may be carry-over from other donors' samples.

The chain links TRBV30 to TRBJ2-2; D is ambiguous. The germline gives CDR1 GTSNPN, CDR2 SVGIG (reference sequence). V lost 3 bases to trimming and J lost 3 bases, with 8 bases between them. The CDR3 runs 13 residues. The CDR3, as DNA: TGTGCCTGGAGCCCTCTTCACACCGGGGAGCTGTTTTTT. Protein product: CAWSPLHTGELFF.

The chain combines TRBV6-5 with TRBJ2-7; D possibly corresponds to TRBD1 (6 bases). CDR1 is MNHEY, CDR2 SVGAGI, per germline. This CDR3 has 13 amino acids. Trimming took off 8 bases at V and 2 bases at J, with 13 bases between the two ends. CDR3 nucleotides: TGTGCCAGCGCAAGACAGGCGACCTACGAGCAGTACTTC. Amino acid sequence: CASARQATYEQYF.

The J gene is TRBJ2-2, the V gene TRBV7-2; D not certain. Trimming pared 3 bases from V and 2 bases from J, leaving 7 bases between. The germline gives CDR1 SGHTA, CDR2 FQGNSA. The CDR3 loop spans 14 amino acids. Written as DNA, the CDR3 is TGTGCCAGCAGCTTGTATAGAAACACCGGGGAGCTGTTTTTT. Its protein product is CASSLYRNTGELFF.

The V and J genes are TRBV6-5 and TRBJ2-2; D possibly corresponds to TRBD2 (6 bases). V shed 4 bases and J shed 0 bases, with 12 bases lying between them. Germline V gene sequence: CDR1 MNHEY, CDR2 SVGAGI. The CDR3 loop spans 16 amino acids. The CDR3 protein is CASSSLARPNTGELFF. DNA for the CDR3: TGTGCCAGCAGTTCCCTAGCGAGACCGAACACCGGGGAGCTGTTTTTT.

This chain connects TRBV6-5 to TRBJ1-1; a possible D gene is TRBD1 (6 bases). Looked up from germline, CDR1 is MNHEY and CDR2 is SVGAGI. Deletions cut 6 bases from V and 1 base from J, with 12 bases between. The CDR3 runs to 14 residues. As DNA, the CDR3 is TGTGCCAGCAGACGGACAGCGAGGAACACTGAAGCTTTCTTT. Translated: CASRRTARNTEAFF.

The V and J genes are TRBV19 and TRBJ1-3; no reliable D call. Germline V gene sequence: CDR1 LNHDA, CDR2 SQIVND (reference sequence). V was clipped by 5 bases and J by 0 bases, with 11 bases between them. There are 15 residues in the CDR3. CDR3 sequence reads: CASSAPLSSGNTIYF. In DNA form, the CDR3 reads TGTGCCAGTAGTGCCCCTTTGAGCTCTGGAAACACCATATATTTT.

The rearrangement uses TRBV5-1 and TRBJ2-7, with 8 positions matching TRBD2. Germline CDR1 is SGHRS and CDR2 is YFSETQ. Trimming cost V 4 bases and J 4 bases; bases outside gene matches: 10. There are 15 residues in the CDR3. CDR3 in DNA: TGCGCCAGCAGCCTCACGGGGGGGCCAAAATACGAGCAGTACTTC. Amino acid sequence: CASSLTGGPKYEQYF.

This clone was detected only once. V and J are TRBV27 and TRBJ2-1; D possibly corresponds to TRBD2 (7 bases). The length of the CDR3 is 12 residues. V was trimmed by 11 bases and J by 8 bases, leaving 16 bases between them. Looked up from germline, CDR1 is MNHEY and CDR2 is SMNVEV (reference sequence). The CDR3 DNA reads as TGTGCCGTTCGGTTAGGGGGGGATGAGCAGTTCTTC. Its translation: CAVRLGGDEQFF.

CDR3 sequence reads: CASSPGTGTIYGYTF. The CDR3, as DNA: TGCGCCAGCAGTCCCGGGACAGGGACGATTTATGGCTACACCTTC. The gene calls are TRBV10-1 and TRBJ1-2; 9 nucleotides agree with TRBD1. Germline CDR1 reads WNHNN; CDR2 reads SYGVQD (reference sequence). CDR3 size: 15 residues. V lost 5 bases to trimming and J lost 5 bases; unmatched junction nucleotides: 9.

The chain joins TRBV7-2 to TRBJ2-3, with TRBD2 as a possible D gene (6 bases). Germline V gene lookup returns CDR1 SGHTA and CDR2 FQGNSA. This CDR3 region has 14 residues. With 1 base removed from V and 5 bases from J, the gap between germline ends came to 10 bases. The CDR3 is CASSLVREVDTQYF. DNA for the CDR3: TGTGCCAGCAGCTTAGTCAGGGAGGTAGATACGCAGTATTTT.

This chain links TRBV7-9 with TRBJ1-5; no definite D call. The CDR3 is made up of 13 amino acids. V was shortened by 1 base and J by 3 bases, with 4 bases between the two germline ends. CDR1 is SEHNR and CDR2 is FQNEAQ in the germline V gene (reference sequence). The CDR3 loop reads CASSLGNNQPQHF. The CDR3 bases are TGTGCCAGCAGCTTAGGGAACAATCAGCCCCAGCATTTT.

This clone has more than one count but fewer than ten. The CDR3 DNA is TGTGCCAGCAGTGAATCGGGGGGAACCGGGGAGCTGTTTTTT. Protein sequence: CASSESGGTGELFF. The chain uses TRBV25-1 and TRBJ2-2, with 7 positions matching TRBD2. Germline CDR1 and CDR2: MGHDK and SYGVNS. The CDR3 totals 14 residues. The J segment lost 5 bases and the V segment lost 1 base, leaving 1 base of the junction unmatched.

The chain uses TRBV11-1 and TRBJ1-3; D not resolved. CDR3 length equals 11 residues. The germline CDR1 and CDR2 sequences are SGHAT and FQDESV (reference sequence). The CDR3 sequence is CAGRSGNTIYF. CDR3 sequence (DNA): TGTGCTGGCCGCTCTGGAAACACCATATATTTT.

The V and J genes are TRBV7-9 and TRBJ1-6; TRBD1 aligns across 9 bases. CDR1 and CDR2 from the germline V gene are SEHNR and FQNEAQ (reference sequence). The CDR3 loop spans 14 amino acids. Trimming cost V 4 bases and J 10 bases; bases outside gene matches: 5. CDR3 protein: CASSSTGGGSPLHF. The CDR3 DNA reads TGTGCCAGCAGCTCAACAGGGGGCGGGTCACCCCTCCACTTT. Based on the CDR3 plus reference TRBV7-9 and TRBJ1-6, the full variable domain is DTGVSQNPRHKITKRGQNVTFRCDPISEHNRLYWYRQTLGQGPEFLTYFQNEAQLEKSRLLSDRFSAERPKGSFSTLEIQRTEQGDSAMYLCASSSTGGGSPLHFGNGTRLTVT.

This CDR3 reads CASSHGGLAGEGETQYF. The CDR3 DNA sequence: TGCGCCAGCAGCCACGGAGGACTAGCGGGAGAGGGGGAGACCCAGTACTTC. The chain combines TRBV4-1 with TRBJ2-5, with 13 positions matching TRBD2. The J segment lost 5 bases and the V segment lost 3 bases, leaving 9 bases of the junction unmatched. Germline-derived CDR1 and CDR2 are MGHRA and YSYEKL. The CDR3 extends over 17 amino acids.

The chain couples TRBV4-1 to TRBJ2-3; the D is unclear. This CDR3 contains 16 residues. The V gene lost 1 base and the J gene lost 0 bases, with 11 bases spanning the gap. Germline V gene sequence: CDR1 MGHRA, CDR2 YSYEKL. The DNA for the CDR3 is TGCGCCAGCAGCCAAGGGGTGGCGGTAAGCACAGATACGCAGTATTTT. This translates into CASSQGVAVSTDTQYF.

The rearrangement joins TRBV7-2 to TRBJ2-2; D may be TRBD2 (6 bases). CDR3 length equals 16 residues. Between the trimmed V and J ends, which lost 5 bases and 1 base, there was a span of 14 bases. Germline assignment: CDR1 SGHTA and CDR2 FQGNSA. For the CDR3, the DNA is TGTGCCAGCAGCATACGGGGACTGATGAACACCGGGGAGCTGTTTTTT. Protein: CASSIRGLMNTGELFF.

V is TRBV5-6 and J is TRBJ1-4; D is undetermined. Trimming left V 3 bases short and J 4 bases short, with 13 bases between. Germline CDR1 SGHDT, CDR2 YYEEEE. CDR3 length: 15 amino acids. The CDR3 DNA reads TGTGCCAGCAGCTCGAGGCAGGACTTTAATGAAAAACTGTTTTTT. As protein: CASSSRQDFNEKLFF. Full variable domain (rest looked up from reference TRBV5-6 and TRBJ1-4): DAGVTQSPTHLIKTRGQQVTLRCSPKSGHDTVSWYQQALGQGPQFIFQYYEEEERQRGNFPDRFSGHQFPNYSSELNVNALLLGDSALYLCASSSRQDFNEKLFFGSGTQLSVL.

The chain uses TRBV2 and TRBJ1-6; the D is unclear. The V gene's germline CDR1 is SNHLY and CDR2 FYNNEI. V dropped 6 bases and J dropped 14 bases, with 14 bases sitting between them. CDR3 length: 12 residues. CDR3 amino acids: CASRPARLTLHF. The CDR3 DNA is TGTGCCAGCAGGCCTGCCCGCCTCACCCTCCACTTT.

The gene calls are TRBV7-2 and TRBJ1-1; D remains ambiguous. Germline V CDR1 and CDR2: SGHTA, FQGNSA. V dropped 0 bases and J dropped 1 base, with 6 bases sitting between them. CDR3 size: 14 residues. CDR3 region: CASSLAMANTEAFF. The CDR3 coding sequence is TGTGCCAGCAGCTTAGCCATGGCGAACACTGAAGCTTTCTTT.

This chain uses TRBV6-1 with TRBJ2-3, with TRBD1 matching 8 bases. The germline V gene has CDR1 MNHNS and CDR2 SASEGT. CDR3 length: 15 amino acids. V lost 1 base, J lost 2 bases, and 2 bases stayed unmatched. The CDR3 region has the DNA TGTGCCAGCAGTGAAGGACAGGGGCACACAGATACGCAGTATTTT. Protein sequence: CASSEGQGHTDTQYF.

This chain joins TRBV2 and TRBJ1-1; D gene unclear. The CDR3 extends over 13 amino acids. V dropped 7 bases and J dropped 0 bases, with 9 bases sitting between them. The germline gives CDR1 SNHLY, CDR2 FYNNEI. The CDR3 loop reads CASTGEVNTEAFF. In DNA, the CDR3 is TGTGCCAGCACCGGGGAGGTGAACACTGAAGCTTTCTTT.

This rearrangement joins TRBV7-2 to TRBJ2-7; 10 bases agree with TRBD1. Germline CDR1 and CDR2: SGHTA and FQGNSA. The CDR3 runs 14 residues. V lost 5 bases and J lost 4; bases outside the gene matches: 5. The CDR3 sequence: CASSLGTGEYEQYF. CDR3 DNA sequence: TGTGCCAGCAGCCTCGGGACAGGGGAGTACGAGCAGTACTTC.

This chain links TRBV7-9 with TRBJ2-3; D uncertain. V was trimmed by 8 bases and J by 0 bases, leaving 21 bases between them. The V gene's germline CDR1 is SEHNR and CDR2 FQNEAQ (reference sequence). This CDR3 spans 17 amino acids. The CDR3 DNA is TGTGCCAGCCTTGGGTACGGGTCAACATTTAGCACAGATACGCAGTATTTT. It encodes CASLGYGSTFSTDTQYF. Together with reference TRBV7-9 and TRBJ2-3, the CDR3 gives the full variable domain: DTGVSQNPRHKITKRGQNVTFRCDPISEHNRLYWYRQTLGQGPEFLTYFQNEAQLEKSRLLSDRFSAERPKGSFSTLEIQRTEQGDSAMYLCASLGYGSTFSTDTQYFGPGTRLTVL.

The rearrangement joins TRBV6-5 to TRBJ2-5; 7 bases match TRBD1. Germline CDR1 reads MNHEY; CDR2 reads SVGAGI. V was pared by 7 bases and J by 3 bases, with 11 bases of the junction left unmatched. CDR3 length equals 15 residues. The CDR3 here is CASTKSGTAEETQYF. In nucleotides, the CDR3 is TGTGCCAGCACCAAATCAGGGACAGCGGAAGAGACCCAGTACTTC.

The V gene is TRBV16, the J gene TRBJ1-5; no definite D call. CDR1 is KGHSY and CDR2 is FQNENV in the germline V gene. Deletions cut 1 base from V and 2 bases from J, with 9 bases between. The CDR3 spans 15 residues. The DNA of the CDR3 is TGTGCCAGCAGCCAATTGGGGAGGGGCAATCAGCCCCAGCATTTT. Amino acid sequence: CASSQLGRGNQPQHF.

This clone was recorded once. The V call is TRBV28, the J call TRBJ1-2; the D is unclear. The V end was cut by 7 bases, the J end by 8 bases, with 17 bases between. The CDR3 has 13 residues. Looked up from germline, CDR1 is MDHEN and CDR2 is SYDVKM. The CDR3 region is CASTQPPIGGYTF. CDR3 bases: TGTGCCAGCACCCAGCCTCCGATCGGAGGCTACACCTTC.

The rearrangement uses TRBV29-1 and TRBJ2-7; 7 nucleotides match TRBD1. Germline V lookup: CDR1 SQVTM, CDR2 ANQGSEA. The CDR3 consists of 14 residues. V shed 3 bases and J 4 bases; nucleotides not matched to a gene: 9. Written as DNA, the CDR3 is TGCAGCGTTGAGCTCGGGACAGAGGGGTACGAGCAGTACTTC. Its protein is CSVELGTEGYEQYF.

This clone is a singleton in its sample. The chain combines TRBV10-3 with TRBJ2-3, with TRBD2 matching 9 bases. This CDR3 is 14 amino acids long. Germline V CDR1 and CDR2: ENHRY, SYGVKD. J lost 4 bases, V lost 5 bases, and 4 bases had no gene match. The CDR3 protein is CAISRSGGSDTQYF. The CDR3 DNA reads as TGTGCCATCAGTAGGAGCGGGGGGTCAGATACGCAGTATTTT.